These T cell receptor beta chains were read from a single sample in a study of T cell repertoires in cytomegalovirus infection. TCRdb re-called the reads with MiXCR, one entry per CDR3 protein. In the table there are about 180,000 distinct CDR3 sequences, approximately 18% of which are singletons. Sequencing was done on a sample of CD8+ T cells from PBMCs. Receptors were obtained from a human donor in good health (CMV status not recorded). Some clones in this sample may be carry-over from other donors' samples. Both conserved end residues are part of each CDR3. A D gene is named only where the DNA matches it firmly. Some rows mark clone size as missing; the rest say once, few, many or name a class of expanded clone.

size: NA
V: TRBV12-3/TRBV12-4
D: NA
J: TRBJ2-4
CDR3: CASTLGGTKNIQYF
DNA: TGTGCCAGCACCCTTGGGGGGACAAAAAACATTCAGTACTTC

size: once
V: TRBV7-6
D: TRBD2
J: TRBJ2-1
CDR3: CASSLELAGGYEQFF
DNA: TGTGCCAGCAGCTTAGAACTAGCGGGGGGGTATGAGCAGTTCTTC

size: NA
V: TRBV6-2/TRBV6-3
D: TRBD1
J: TRBJ2-3
CDR3: CASSYMTGPKDTQYF
DNA: TGTGCCAGCAGTTACATGACAGGGCCGAAAGATACGCAGTATTTT

size: few
V: TRBV7-2
D: NA
J: TRBJ1-1
CDR3: CASSRRPERMNTEAFF
DNA: TGTGCCAGCAGCCGGAGACCGGAACGCATGAACACTGAAGCTTTCTTT

size: many
V: TRBV7-2
D: NA
J: TRBJ2-7
CDR3: CASSISFYEQYF
DNA: TGTGCCAGCAGCATCAGCTTCTACGAGCAGTACTTC

size: NA
V: TRBV7-6
D: TRBD1
J: TRBJ1-4
CDR3: CASSMTGGLRKLFF
DNA: TGTGCCAGCAGCATGACAGGGGGGTTACGAAAACTGTTTTTT

size: NA
V: TRBV6-1
D: NA
J: TRBJ1-1
CDR3: CASSAEFMNTEAFF
DNA: TGTGCCAGCAGTGCAGAGTTCATGAACACTGAAGCTTTCTTT

size: NA
V: TRBV20-1
D: NA
J: TRBJ1-1
CDR3: CSARDRFRGTEAFF
DNA: TGCAGTGCTAGAGACAGGTTTCGGGGCACTGAAGCTTTCTTT

size: once
V: TRBV7-9
D: NA
J: TRBJ1-1
CDR3: CASASKGGKSEAFF
DNA: TGTGCCAGCGCTTCTAAGGGGGGGAAGTCTGAAGCTTTCTTT

size: NA
V: TRBV27
D: NA
J: TRBJ2-7
CDR3: CASSLTTSYEQYF
DNA: TGTGCCAGCAGTTTAACCACATCCTACGAGCAGTACTTC

size: few
V: TRBV19
D: NA
J: TRBJ2-7
CDR3: CASTASATYEQYF
DNA: TGTGCCAGTACTGCGAGCGCTACCTACGAGCAGTACTTC